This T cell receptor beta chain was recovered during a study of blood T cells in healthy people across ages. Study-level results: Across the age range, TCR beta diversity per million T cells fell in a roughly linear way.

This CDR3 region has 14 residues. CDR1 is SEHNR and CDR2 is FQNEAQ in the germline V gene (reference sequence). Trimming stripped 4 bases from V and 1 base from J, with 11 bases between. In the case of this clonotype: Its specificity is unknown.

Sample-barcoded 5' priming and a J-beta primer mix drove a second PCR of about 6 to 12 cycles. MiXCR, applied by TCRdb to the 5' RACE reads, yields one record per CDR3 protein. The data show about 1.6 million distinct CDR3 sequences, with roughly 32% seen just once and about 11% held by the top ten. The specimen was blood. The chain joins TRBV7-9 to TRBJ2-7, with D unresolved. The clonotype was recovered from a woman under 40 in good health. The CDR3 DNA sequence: TGTGCCAGCAGCTCGACCTCAAGTTCCTACGAGCAGTACTTC. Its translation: CASSSTSSSYEQYF.